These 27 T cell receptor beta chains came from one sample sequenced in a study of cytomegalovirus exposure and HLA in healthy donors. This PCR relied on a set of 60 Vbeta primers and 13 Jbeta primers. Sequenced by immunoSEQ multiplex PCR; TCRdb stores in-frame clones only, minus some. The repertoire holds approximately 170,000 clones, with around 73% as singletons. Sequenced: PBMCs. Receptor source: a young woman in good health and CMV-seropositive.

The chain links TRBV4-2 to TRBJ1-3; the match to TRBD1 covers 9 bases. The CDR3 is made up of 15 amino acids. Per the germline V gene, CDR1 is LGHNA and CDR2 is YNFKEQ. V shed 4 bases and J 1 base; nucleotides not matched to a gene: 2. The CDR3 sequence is CASSPTGGSGNTIYF. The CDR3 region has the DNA TGTGCCAGCAGCCCGACAGGGGGTTCTGGAAACACCATATATTTT.

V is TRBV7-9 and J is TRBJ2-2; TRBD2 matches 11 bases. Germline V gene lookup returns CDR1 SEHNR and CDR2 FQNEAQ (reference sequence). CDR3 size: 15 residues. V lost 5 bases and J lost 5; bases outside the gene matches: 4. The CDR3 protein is CASSRLAGRTGELFF. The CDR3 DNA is TGTGCCAGCAGCCGACTAGCGGGGCGGACCGGGGAGCTGTTTTTT.

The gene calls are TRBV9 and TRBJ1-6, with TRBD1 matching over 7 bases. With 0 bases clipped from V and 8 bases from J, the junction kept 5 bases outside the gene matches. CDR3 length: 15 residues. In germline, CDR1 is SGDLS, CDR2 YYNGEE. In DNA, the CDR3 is TGTGCCAGCAGCGTAGCGGACAGGAATTATTCACCCCTCCACTTT. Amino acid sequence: CASSVADRNYSPLHF.

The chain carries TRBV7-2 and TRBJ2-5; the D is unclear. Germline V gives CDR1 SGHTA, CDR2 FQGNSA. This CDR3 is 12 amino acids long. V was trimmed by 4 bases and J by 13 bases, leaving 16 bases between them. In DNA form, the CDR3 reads TGTGCCAGCAGCTACTCAAGACACCACCGGTACTTC. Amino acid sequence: CASSYSRHHRYF.

This chain's CDR3 is CASRPGTGKGPGHSGANVLTF. CDR3 nucleotides: TGTGCCAGCCGCCCCGGGACAGGGAAAGGGCCCGGCCACTCTGGGGCCAACGTCCTGACTTTC. V gene TRBV2 combines with J gene TRBJ2-6, with 9 positions matching TRBD1. Germline CDR1 is SNHLY and CDR2 is FYNNEI. Trimming at V came to 8 bases and at J to 0 bases, leaving 20 bases not matched to a gene. This CDR3 region has 21 residues.

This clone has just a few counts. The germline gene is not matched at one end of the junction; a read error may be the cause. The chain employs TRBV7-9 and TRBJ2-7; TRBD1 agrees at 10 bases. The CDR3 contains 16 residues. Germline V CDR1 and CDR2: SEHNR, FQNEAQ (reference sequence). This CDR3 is CSSSSWRGQGNYEQYF. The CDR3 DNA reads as TGTTCCAGCAGCTCCTGGCGGGGACAGGGGAATTACGAGCAGTACTTC.

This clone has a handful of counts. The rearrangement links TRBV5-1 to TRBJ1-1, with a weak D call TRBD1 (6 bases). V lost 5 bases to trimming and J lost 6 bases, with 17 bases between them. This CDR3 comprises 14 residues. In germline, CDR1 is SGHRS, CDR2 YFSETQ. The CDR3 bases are TGCGCCAGCAGTGGTGAAGGGGGGGCGGCTGAAGCTTTCTTT. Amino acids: CASSGEGGAAEAFF. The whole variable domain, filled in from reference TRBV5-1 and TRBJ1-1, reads KAGVTQTPRYLIKTRGQQVTLSCSPISGHRSVSWYQQTPGQGLQFLFEYFSETQRNKGNFPGRFSGRQFSNSRSEMNVSTLELGDSALYLCASSGEGGAAEAFFGQGTRLTVV.

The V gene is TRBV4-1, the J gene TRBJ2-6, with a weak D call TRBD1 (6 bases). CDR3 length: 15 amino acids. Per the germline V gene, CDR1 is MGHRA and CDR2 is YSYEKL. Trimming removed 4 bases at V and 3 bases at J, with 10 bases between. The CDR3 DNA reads TGCGCCAGCAGCCCGAGGGGGATTGGGGCCAACGTCCTGACTTTC. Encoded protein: CASSPRGIGANVLTF.

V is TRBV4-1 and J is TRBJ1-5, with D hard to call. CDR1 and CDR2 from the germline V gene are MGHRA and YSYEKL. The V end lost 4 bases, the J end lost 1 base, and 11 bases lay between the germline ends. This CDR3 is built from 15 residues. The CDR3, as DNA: TGCGCCAGCAGCCCCCAGGAAGAGAGCAATCAGCCCCAGCATTTT. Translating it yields CASSPQEESNQPQHF.

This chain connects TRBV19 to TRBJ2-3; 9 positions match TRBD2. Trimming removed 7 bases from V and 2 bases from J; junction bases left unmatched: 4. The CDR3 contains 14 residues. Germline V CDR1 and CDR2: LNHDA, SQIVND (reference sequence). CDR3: CASMRGGLTDTQYF. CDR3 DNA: TGTGCCAGTATGCGGGGGGGCCTCACAGATACGCAGTATTTT.

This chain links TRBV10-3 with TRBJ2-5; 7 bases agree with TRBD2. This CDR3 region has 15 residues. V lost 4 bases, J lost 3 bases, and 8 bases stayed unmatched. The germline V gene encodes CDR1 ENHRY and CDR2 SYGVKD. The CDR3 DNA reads TGTGCCATCAGTGCCAGCGGGGAAACTAAAGAGACCCAGTACTTC. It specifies CAISASGETKETQYF.

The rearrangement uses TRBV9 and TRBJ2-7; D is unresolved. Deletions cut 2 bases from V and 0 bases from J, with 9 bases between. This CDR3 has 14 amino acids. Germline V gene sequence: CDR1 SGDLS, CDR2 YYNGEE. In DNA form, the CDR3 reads TGTGCCAGCAGCGTGGCGGAGAGCTCCTACGAGCAGTACTTC. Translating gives CASSVAESSYEQYF.

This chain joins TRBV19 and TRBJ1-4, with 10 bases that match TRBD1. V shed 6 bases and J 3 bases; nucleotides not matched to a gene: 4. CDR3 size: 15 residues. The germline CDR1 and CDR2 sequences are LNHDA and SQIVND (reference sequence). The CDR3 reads CASSGGQGANEKLFF. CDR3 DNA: TGTGCCAGTAGCGGAGGACAGGGGGCTAATGAAAAACTGTTTTTT. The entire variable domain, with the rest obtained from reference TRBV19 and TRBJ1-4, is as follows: DGGITQSPKYLFRKEGQNVTLSCEQNLNHDAMYWYRQDPGQGLRLIYYSQIVNDFQKGDIAEGYSVSREKKESFPLTVTSAQKNPTAFYLCASSGGQGANEKLFFGSGTQLSVL.

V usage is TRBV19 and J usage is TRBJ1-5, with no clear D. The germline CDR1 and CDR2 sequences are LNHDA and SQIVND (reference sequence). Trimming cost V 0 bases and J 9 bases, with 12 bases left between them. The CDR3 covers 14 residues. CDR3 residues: CASSIDPTAAPQHF. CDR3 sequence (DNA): TGTGCCAGTAGTATAGATCCGACCGCGGCGCCCCAGCATTTT.

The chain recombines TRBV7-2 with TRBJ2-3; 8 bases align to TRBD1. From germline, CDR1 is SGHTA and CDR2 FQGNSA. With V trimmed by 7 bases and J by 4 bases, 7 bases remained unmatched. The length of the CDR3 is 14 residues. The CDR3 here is CASTDSGGPDTQYF. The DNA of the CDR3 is TGTGCCAGCACAGACTCAGGGGGCCCAGATACGCAGTATTTT.

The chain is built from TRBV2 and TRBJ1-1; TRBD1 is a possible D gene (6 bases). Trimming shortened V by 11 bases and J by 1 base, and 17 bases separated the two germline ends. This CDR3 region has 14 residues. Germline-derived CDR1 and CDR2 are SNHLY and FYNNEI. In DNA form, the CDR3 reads TGTGCCGGTCTCAGGGGCCTGGGGAACACTGAAGCTTTCTTT. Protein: CAGLRGLGNTEAFF.

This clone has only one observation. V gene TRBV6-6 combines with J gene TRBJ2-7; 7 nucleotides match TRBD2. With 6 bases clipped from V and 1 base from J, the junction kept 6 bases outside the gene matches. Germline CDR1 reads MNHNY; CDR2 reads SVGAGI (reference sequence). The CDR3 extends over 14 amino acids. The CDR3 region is CASRERGESYEQYF. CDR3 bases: TGTGCCAGCAGGGAGCGGGGCGAGTCCTACGAGCAGTACTTC.

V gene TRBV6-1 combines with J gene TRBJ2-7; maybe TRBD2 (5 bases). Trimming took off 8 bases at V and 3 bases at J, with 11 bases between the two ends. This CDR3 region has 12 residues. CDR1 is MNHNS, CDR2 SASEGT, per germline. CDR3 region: CASLYGVYEQYF. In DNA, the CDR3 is TGTGCCAGCCTCTACGGGGTCTACGAGCAGTACTTC.

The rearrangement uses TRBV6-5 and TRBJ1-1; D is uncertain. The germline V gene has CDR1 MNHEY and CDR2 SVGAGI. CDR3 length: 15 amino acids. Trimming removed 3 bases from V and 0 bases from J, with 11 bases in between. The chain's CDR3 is CASSYGRAMNTEAFF. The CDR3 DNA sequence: TGTGCCAGCAGTTATGGGAGGGCAATGAACACTGAAGCTTTCTTT.

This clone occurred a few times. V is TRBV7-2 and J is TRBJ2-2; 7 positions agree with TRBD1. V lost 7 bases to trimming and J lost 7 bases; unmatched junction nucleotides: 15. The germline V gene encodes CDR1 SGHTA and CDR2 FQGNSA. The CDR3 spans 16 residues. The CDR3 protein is CASTLRDSALRGELFF. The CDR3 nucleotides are TGTGCCAGCACCCTGAGGGACAGTGCCCTTCGCGGGGAGCTGTTTTTT.

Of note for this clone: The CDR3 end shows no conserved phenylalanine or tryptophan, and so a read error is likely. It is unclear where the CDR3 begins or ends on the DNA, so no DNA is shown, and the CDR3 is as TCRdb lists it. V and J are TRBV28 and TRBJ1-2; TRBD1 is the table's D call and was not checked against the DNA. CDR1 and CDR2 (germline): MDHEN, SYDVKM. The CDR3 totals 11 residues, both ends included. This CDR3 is CASSLSTKRAL.

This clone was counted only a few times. In DNA, the CDR3 is TGTGCCAGCTCGGGTCCAGGCAGGAACACTGAAGCTTTCTTT. Protein: CASSGPGRNTEAFF. The chain links TRBV18 to TRBJ1-1, with D uncertain. This CDR3 has 14 residues. V lost 6 bases, J lost 1 base, and 12 bases lay in between. Germline loops: CDR1 KGHSH, CDR2 LQKENI.

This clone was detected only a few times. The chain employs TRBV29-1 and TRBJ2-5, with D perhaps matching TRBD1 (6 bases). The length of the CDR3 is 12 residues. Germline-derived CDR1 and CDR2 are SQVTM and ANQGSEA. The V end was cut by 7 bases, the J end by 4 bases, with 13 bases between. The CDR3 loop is CSGQGPGETQYF. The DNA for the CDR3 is TGCAGCGGGCAGGGGCCGGGAGAGACCCAGTACTTC.

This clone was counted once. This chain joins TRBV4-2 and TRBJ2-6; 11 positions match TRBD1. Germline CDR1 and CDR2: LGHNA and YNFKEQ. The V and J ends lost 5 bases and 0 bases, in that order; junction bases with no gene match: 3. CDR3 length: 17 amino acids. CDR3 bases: TGTGCCAGCAGCTCCGGGACAGGGGGCTCTGGGGCCAACGTCCTGACTTTC. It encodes CASSSGTGGSGANVLTF.

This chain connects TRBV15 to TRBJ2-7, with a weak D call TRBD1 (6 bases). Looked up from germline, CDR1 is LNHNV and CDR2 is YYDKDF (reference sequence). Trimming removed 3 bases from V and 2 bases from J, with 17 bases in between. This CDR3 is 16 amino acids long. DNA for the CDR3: TGTGCCACCAGCAGGGACGACAGGATAACCACCTACGAGCAGTACTTC. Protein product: CATSRDDRITTYEQYF.

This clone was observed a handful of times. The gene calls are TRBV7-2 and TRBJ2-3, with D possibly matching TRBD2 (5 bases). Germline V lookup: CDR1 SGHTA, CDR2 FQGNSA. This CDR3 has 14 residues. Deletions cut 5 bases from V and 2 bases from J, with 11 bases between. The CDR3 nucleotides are TGTGCCAGCAGCCCGCGGGCCATCACAGATACGCAGTATTTT. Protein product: CASSPRAITDTQYF. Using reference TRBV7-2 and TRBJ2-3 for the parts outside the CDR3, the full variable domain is GAGVSQSPSNKVTEKGKDVELRCDPISGHTALYWYRQSLGQGLEFLIYFQGNSAPDKSGLPSDRFSAERTGGSVSTLTIQRTQQEDSAVYLCASSPRAITDTQYFGPGTRLTVL.

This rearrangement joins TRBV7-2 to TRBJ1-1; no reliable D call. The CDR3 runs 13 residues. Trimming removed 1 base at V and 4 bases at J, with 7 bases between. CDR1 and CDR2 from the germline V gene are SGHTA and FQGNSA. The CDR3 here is CASSLGSGTEAFF. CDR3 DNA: TGTGCCAGCAGCTTAGGTTCGGGCACTGAAGCTTTCTTT.